These 25 T cell receptor beta chains share one sample of origin, sequenced in a study of T cell responses to AZD1222 COVID-19 vaccine. TCRdb's table, derived via immunoSEQ multiplex PCR, lists solely in-frame clones and lacks some. The profile shows tens of thousands of clones, approximately 90% of them singletons. The sample here was peripheral blood, taken 28 days after the second AZD1222 dose. The source is an adult who received the AZD1222 COVID-19 vaccine.

CDR3 bases: TGCGCCAGCAGCCAAGATCGGAGCGGACAAGGAGATACGCAGTATTTT. Translation gives CASSQDRSGQGDTQYF. The chain couples TRBV4-3 to TRBJ2-3; TRBD1 or TRBD2 may be the D gene (5 bases each). Germline CDR1 and CDR2: LGHNA and YSLEER. The CDR3 extends over 16 amino acids. The V gene lost 0 bases and the J gene lost 5 bases, with 15 bases spanning the gap.

The chain combines TRBV11-2 with TRBJ2-3; no clear D. Trimming took off 0 bases at V and 6 bases at J, with 4 bases between the two ends. Germline CDR1 SGHAT, CDR2 FQNNGV. The CDR3 spans 12 residues. This CDR3 is CASSLDLDTQYF. In nucleotides, the CDR3 is TGTGCCAGCAGCTTAGATCTGGATACGCAGTATTTT.

The count of this clone is one. The CDR3 DNA is TGTGCCAGCAGCGCCGTGGACTTCATAGCCAAAAACATTCAGTACTTC. Its protein is CASSAVDFIAKNIQYF. V usage is TRBV6-2 or TRBV6-3 and J usage is TRBJ2-4; tentatively, D is TRBD2 (5 bases). The CDR3 loop spans 16 amino acids. V was pared by 6 bases and J by 0 bases, with 15 bases between. Per the germline V gene, CDR1 is MNHEY and CDR2 is SVGEGT.

This clone was picked up one time. The rearrangement uses TRBV6-5 and TRBJ1-6; TRBD1 might be the D (6 bases). Germline CDR1 is MNHEY and CDR2 is SVGAGI. This CDR3 spans 13 amino acids. V lost 7 bases to trimming and J lost 7 bases, with 11 bases between them. CDR3 amino acids: CASTGAVNSPLHF. The CDR3, as DNA: TGTGCCAGCACAGGGGCTGTGAATTCACCCCTCCACTTT.

The V and J genes are TRBV7-8 and TRBJ1-2; D is ambiguous. This CDR3 is 13 amino acids long. CDR1 and CDR2 (germline): SGHVS, FQNEAQ. Trimming took 1 base from V and 4 from J, leaving 7 bases between them. The CDR3 reads CASSLDSLYGYTF. The CDR3 nucleotides read TGTGCCAGCAGCTTAGATTCCCTCTATGGCTACACCTTC.

This clone was seen just once. V is TRBV5-5 and J is TRBJ2-5; D is ambiguous. Trimming shortened V by 4 bases and J by 5 bases, and 9 bases separated the two germline ends. CDR1 and CDR2 from the germline V gene are SGHKS and YYEKEE (reference sequence). The CDR3 is made up of 12 amino acids. CDR3 sequence: CASSEWMETQYF. The CDR3 DNA reads as TGTGCCAGCAGCGAGTGGATGGAGACCCAGTACTTC. Full variable domain (rest looked up from reference TRBV5-5 and TRBJ2-5): DAGVTQSPTHLIKTRGQQVTLRCSPISGHKSVSWYQQVLGQGPQFIFQYYEKEERGRGNFPDRFSARQFPNYSSELNVNALLLGDSALYLCASSEWMETQYFGPGTRLLVL.

This clone was recorded only once. The V gene is TRBV11-2, the J gene TRBJ2-2, with a possible D match to TRBD1 (6 bases). CDR3 length: 13 amino acids. V was clipped by 4 bases and J by 5 bases, with 8 bases between them. The germline V gene encodes CDR1 SGHAT and CDR2 FQNNGV. Here the CDR3 reads CASSSTGTGELFF. In DNA form, the CDR3 reads TGTGCCAGCAGCTCGACAGGAACCGGGGAGCTGTTTTTT. Based on the CDR3 plus reference TRBV11-2 and TRBJ2-2, the full variable domain is EAGVAQSPRYKIIEKRQSVAFWCNPISGHATLYWYQQILGQGPKLLIQFQNNGVVDDSQLPKDRFSAERLKGVDSTLKIQPAKLEDSAVYLCASSSTGTGELFFGEGSRLTVL.

The chain recombines TRBV6-1 with TRBJ1-4, with D unresolved. Germline V gene sequence: CDR1 MNHNS, CDR2 SASEGT. The germline V and J ends were trimmed by 2 bases and 5 bases, with 12 bases remaining between them. The CDR3 totals 15 residues. This chain's CDR3 is CASSEREGVNEKLFF. The CDR3 region has the DNA TGTGCCAGCAGTGAAAGGGAGGGAGTGAATGAAAAACTGTTTTTT.

This clone was seen a single time. The CDR3 loop reads CASSLAQSTEAFF. CDR3 sequence (DNA): TGTGCCAGCAGCTTAGCACAGAGCACTGAAGCTTTCTTT. The rearrangement uses TRBV7-6 and TRBJ1-1; D not resolved. CDR3 size: 13 residues. The germline V gene has CDR1 SGHVS and CDR2 FNYEAQ. V was clipped by 0 bases and J by 4 bases, with 6 bases between them.

The V and J genes are TRBV15 and TRBJ2-3; possibly TRBD2 for D (7 bases). The CDR3 sequence is 15 residues long. Per the germline V gene, CDR1 is LNHNV and CDR2 is YYDKDF (reference sequence). Trimming removed 9 bases at V and 0 bases at J, with 16 bases between. CDR3 in amino acids: CATSGGQKSTDTQYF. The DNA for the CDR3 is TGTGCCACTTCGGGGGGACAAAAGAGCACAGATACGCAGTATTTT.

The genes are TRBV6-2 or TRBV6-3 and TRBJ1-4; D remains ambiguous. The CDR3 has 15 amino acids. Germline CDR1 MNHEY, CDR2 SVGEGT. Trimming removed 1 base from V and 5 bases from J, with 11 bases in between. CDR3 in amino acids: CASSYWRVRNEKLFF. As DNA, the CDR3 is TGTGCCAGCAGTTACTGGAGGGTCAGGAATGAAAAACTGTTTTTT.

The chain joins TRBV5-8 to TRBJ2-2; D perhaps matches TRBD1 (6 bases). CDR3 length: 16 amino acids. V lost 0 bases to trimming and J lost 5 bases, with 14 bases between them. The germline gives CDR1 SGHTS, CDR2 YDEGEE. In DNA form, the CDR3 reads TGTGCCAGCAGCTTGGGACAGCCTCAGGGGACCGGGGAGCTGTTTTTT. Translating it yields CASSLGQPQGTGELFF. Looking up the rest from reference TRBV5-8 and TRBJ2-2 gives the full variable domain: EAGVTQSPTHLIKTRGQQATLRCSPISGHTSVYWYQQALGLGLQFLLWYDEGEERNRGNFPPRFSGRQFPNYSSELNVNALELEDSALYLCASSLGQPQGTGELFFGEGSRLTVL.

The V gene is TRBV5-1, the J gene TRBJ2-2; no clear D gene. The CDR3 is 16 amino acids. Germline V gene sequence: CDR1 SGHRS, CDR2 YFSETQ. Trimming took 0 bases from V and 0 from J, leaving 9 bases between them. CDR3 sequence (DNA): TGCGCCAGCAGCTTGGGGCTTCGCGCGAACACCGGGGAGCTGTTTTTT. Its protein product is CASSLGLRANTGELFF.

This clone was observed a single time. This rearrangement joins TRBV28 to TRBJ2-7; 7 bases are a match to TRBD1. The CDR3 is made up of 16 amino acids. Germline CDR1 reads MDHEN; CDR2 reads SYDVKM. Trimming took 3 bases from V and 2 from J; bases not matched to a gene: 10. The CDR3 sequence is CASSFKGGYYPYEQYF. CDR3 bases: TGTGCCAGCAGTTTTAAAGGGGGCTATTACCCCTACGAGCAGTACTTC.

The chain couples TRBV19 to TRBJ2-3, with D unresolved. Germline loops: CDR1 LNHDA, CDR2 SQIVND (reference sequence). Trimming took off 0 bases at V and 2 bases at J, with 12 bases between the two ends. CDR3 length: 16 residues. This chain's CDR3 is CASSIDPRLHTDTQYF. The CDR3 nucleotides read TGTGCCAGTAGTATAGATCCCAGGCTCCACACAGATACGCAGTATTTT.

The chain links TRBV19 to TRBJ1-2, with TRBD1 matching over 7 bases. The junction had 7 bases not matched to a gene; V was cut back by 6 bases and J by 3 bases. The V gene's germline CDR1 is LNHDA and CDR2 SQIVND (reference sequence). CDR3 length equals 14 residues. The CDR3 is CASSSVQGDYGYTF. As DNA, the CDR3 is TGTGCCAGTAGCAGTGTCCAGGGGGACTATGGCTACACCTTC.

This rearrangement joins TRBV2 to TRBJ1-1, with unresolved D. Germline CDR1 SNHLY, CDR2 FYNNEI. Trimming removed 5 bases from V and 4 bases from J, with 14 bases in between. The CDR3 extends over 14 amino acids. In DNA form, the CDR3 reads TGTGCCAGCAGTTTTCTGGGTTCGGTCACTGAAGCTTTCTTT. Amino acids: CASSFLGSVTEAFF.

The chain carries TRBV12-5 and TRBJ1-2; D is possibly TRBD1 (6 bases). Germline V lookup: CDR1 LGHNT, CDR2 FRNRAP. CDR3 length: 13 amino acids. The V end was cut by 0 bases, the J end by 7 bases, with 9 bases between. Here the CDR3 reads CASGLVQGVGYTF. The CDR3 region has the DNA TGTGCTAGTGGTTTGGTACAGGGAGTTGGCTACACCTTC. Variable domain in full (rest from reference TRBV12-5 and TRBJ1-2): DARVTQTPRHKVTEMGQEVTMRCQPILGHNTVFWYRQTMMQGLELLAYFRNRAPLDDSGMPKDRFSAEMPDATLATLKIQPSEPRDSAVYFCASGLVQGVGYTFGSGTRLTVV.

The chain is built from TRBV7-2 and TRBJ1-1; a weak D match, TRBD1 (5 bases). Germline V gene data show CDR1 as SGHTA and CDR2 as FQGNSA. V gave up 2 bases and J gave up 5 bases, with 12 bases separating them. CDR3 length equals 14 residues. The CDR3 nucleotides read TGTGCCAGCAGCTTATCCCAGGGCGGGACTGAAGCTTTCTTT. Its protein product is CASSLSQGGTEAFF.

V usage is TRBV4-2 and J usage is TRBJ2-4; D remains unclear. With 1 base removed from V and 7 bases from J, the gap between germline ends came to 14 bases. Germline-derived CDR1 and CDR2 are LGHNA and YNFKEQ. The length of the CDR3 is 15 residues. The CDR3 is CASSQGDSKANIQYF. CDR3 coding DNA: TGTGCCAGCAGCCAAGGTGACTCGAAAGCTAACATTCAGTACTTC.

The genes are TRBV6-5 and TRBJ1-1, with TRBD1 as a possible D gene (5 bases). This CDR3 comprises 14 residues. V was shortened by 6 bases and J by 5 bases, with 16 bases between the two germline ends. Germline CDR1 reads MNHEY; CDR2 reads SVGAGI. CDR3 in amino acids: CASRKRAEGTEAFF. The CDR3 bases are TGTGCCAGCAGGAAAAGGGCCGAGGGGACTGAAGCTTTCTTT.

The chain is built from TRBV2 and TRBJ2-3; D is undetermined. In germline, CDR1 is SNHLY, CDR2 FYNNEI. Trimming removed 6 bases from V and 2 bases from J, with 6 bases in between. CDR3 length: 12 amino acids. The CDR3 nucleotides read TGTGCCAGCAGCGCCAACACAGATACGCAGTATTTT. This sequence encodes CASSANTDTQYF.

This sequence joins TRBV30 and TRBJ1-1, with D uncertain. Trimming stripped 0 bases from V and 10 bases from J, with 15 bases between. The CDR3 length is 13 residues. Germline-derived CDR1 and CDR2 are GTSNPN and SVGIG (reference sequence). CDR3 bases: TGTGCCTGGAGTGTAATAAAGGTAGAGGGAGCTTTCTTT. It is translated as CAWSVIKVEGAFF.

The rearrangement uses TRBV6-5 and TRBJ1-2; TRBD1 is a possible D gene (6 bases). V shed 10 bases and J shed 8 bases, with 20 bases lying between them. The germline V gene has CDR1 MNHEY and CDR2 SVGAGI. This CDR3 region has 13 residues. CDR3 sequence reads: CATENRELWGYTF. The CDR3 DNA sequence: TGTGCCACCGAGAACAGGGAACTCTGGGGCTACACCTTC.

In this sample, this clone turned up once. The gene calls are TRBV5-4 and TRBJ2-1; perhaps D is TRBD1 or TRBD2 (7 bases each). Germline values: CDR1 SGHNT, CDR2 YYREEE (reference sequence). V was pared by 4 bases and J by 4 bases, with 15 bases between. The CDR3 contains 15 residues. The CDR3 sequence is CASSQGGTTYNEQFF. DNA for the CDR3: TGTGCCAGCAGCCAGGGGGGGACTACTTACAATGAGCAGTTCTTC.